The 2 T cell receptor beta chains below were found in one sample sequenced in a study of blood T cell repertoires in COVID-19. Data came from immunoSEQ multiplex PCR; TCRdb stores just in-frame clones and leaves some out. The data hold roughly 80,000 clones, with 60% to 85% observed a single time. The specimen was peripheral blood. The receptor set was obtained from a human donor in a cohort sampled during active COVID-19.

This clone has just a few counts. This rearrangement joins TRBV4-2 to TRBJ1-1; D ambiguous. CDR1 LGHNA and CDR2 YNFKEQ come from the germline V gene. Trimming took off 3 bases at V and 5 bases at J, with 10 bases between the two ends. The CDR3 extends over 13 amino acids. Written as DNA, the CDR3 is TGTGCCAGCAGCCACCCAGCGAGAACTGAAGCTTTCTTT. Protein product: CASSHPARTEAFF.

Notes on this clone: Other DNA variants within this sample encode the same CDR3. DNA of the CDR3: TGTGCCAGCAGTGGGACAGGGGGTAATCAGCCCCAGCATTTT. Protein product: CASSGTGGNQPQHF. This chain connects TRBV2 to TRBJ1-5; 10 bases line up with TRBD1. This CDR3 has 14 amino acids. CDR1 and CDR2 (germline): SNHLY, FYNNEI. Trimming took 4 bases from V and 4 from J; bases not matched to a gene: 1.